These T cell receptor beta chains were read from a single sample in a study of cytomegalovirus exposure and HLA in healthy donors. Profiling relied on immunoSEQ multiplex PCR, and the TCRdb table lists in-frame clones only, not all of them. The sample lists about 150,000 clones; roughly 66% were seen once. Sequenced: PBMCs. These receptors came from a woman under 30 in good health and CMV-seronegative. The CDR3 runs from the conserved cysteine through the conserved F or W. A D gene is named only where the DNA matches it firmly. Clone size is given for some rows only: seen once, a few or many times, or a class if the clone is expanded.

>.|TRBV9|TRBJ1-2|TRBD1
CASSVGTGKNYGYTF
TGTGCCAGCAGCGTGGGGACAGGGAAAAACTATGGCTACACCTTC
>.|TRBV2|TRBJ2-3|TRBD1
CASSRTGSRTDTQYF
TGTGCCAGCAGTCGGACAGGGAGTCGCACAGATACACAGTATTTT
>once|TRBV27|TRBJ2-1|TRBD2
CASSLRTSGRNEQFF
TGTGCCAGCAGTTTAAGGACTAGCGGGAGAAATGAGCAGTTCTTC
>.|TRBV11-2|TRBJ1-2|TRBD1
CASSGQGRIYGYTF
TGTGCCAGCAGCGGACAGGGACGGATCTATGGCTACACCTTC
>.|TRBV28|TRBJ1-1|TRBD1
CASNNVRGSEAFF
TGTGCCAGCAATAACGTCAGGGGGTCTGAAGCTTTCTTT
>.|TRBV7-2|TRBJ2-3|.
CASSLELLGTDTQYF
TGTGCCAGCAGCTTAGAATTACTGGGCACAGATACGCAGTATTTT
>.|TRBV7-3|TRBJ2-2|.
CASSLGLYGELFF
TGTGCCAGCAGCTTAGGACTGTACGGGGAGCTGTTTTTT
>.|TRBV5-4|TRBJ1-1|TRBD1
CASSLPGQGNTEAFF
TGTGCCAGCAGCTTACCGGGACAGGGGAACACTGAAGCTTTCTTT
>.|TRBV4-2|TRBJ2-3|TRBD2
CASSHDSGGVTDTQYF
TGTGCCAGCAGCCATGATAGCGGGGGAGTTACAGATACGCAGTATTTT
>.|TRBV5-4|TRBJ2-1|TRBD2
CASSIRTSGYLNEQFF
TGTGCCAGCAGCATAAGGACTAGCGGGTACCTGAATGAGCAGTTCTTC
>.|TRBV5-1|TRBJ2-5|TRBD1
CASRRSRGRETQYF
TGCGCCAGCAGGCGGAGCAGGGGGCGAGAGACCCAGTACTTC
>.|TRBV2|TRBJ2-7|TRBD2
CATDSGGANEQYF
TGTGCCACCGATAGCGGGGGGGCGAATGAGCAGTACTTC
>.|TRBV28|TRBJ2-3|TRBD2
CASRSGGAPSTDTQYF
TGTGCCAGCCGGAGCGGGGGGGCCCCTAGCACAGATACGCAGTATTTT
>.|TRBV18|TRBJ1-5|TRBD1
CASSQQGIRSNQPQHF
TGTGCCAGCTCACAACAGGGGATACGAAGCAATCAGCCCCAGCATTTT
>.|TRBV28|TRBJ1-1|.
CASSLALEWTEAFF
TGTGCCAGCAGTTTGGCACTGGAGTGGACTGAAGCTTTCTTT
>.|TRBV7-9|TRBJ2-5|TRBD2
CASSPGLAGAQETQYF
TGTGCCAGCAGCCCGGGACTAGCGGGAGCCCAAGAGACCCAGTACTTC
>.|TRBV5-4|TRBJ1-4|TRBD1
CASRQGGQGNEKLFF
TGTGCCAGCAGGCAGGGGGGACAGGGGAATGAAAAACTGTTTTTT
>.|TRBV6-5|TRBJ1-2|.
CASSYSIGRGNYGYTF
TGTGCCAGCAGTTACTCGATAGGGAGGGGCAACTATGGCTACACCTTC
>.|TRBV10-3|TRBJ1-2|.
CAISRQDLSYGYTF
TGTGCCATCAGTCGACAGGACCTGAGTTATGGCTACACCTTC
>once|TRBV7-2|TRBJ2-7|.
CASSLGRGYEQYF
TGTGCCAGCAGCTTGGGTAGGGGCTACGAGCAGTACTTC
>few|TRBV11-2|TRBJ2-1|TRBD2
CASSFAGGEFF
TGTGCCAGCAGCTTCGCCGGGGGGGAGTTCTTC
>once|TRBV7-9|TRBJ2-7|.
CASSLEGVSSYEQYF
TGTGCCAGCAGCTTAGAAGGGGTAAGCTCCTACGAGCAGTACTTC
>.|TRBV6-5|TRBJ2-7|TRBD2
CASRLAGDYEQYF
TGTGCCAGCAGACTAGCGGGGGATTACGAGCAGTACTTC
>.|TRBV30|TRBJ1-2|.
CAWSGPSGDGYTF
TGTGCCTGGAGTGGCCCCTCAGGCGATGGCTACACCTTC
>.|TRBV5-6|TRBJ2-3|TRBD1
CASSKGTGWTDTQYF
TGTGCCAGCAGCAAGGGGACAGGGTGGACAGATACGCAGTATTTT
>.|TRBV7-6|TRBJ2-5|.
CASSLSTGTETQYF
TGTGCCAGCAGTCTTAGCACAGGGACGGAGACCCAGTACTTC
>.|TRBV18|TRBJ1-2|.
CASSPPRFNYGYTF
TGTGCCAGCTCACCACCCAGATTTAACTATGGCTACACCTTC
>.|TRBV5-1|TRBJ2-5|.
CASSLRGQFQETQYF
TGCGCCAGCAGCTTGAGAGGACAGTTCCAAGAGACCCAGTACTTC
>.|TRBV15|TRBJ2-1|.
CATSRSGGEGQFF
TGTGCCACCAGCAGATCCGGAGGGGAAGGGCAGTTCTTC
>.|TRBV13|TRBJ2-5|TRBD2
CASSSGTRETQYF
TGTGCCAGCAGCAGCGGGACCCGGGAGACCCAGTACTTC
>.|TRBV27|TRBJ2-7|TRBD2
CASSGGTSTNEQYF
TGTGCCAGCAGTGGTGGGACTAGTACGAACGAGCAGTACTTC
>once|TRBV23-1|TRBJ2-1|TRBD2
CASSQFRTGGNNEQFF
TGCGCCAGCAGTCAATTTAGGACGGGAGGGAACAATGAGCAGTTCTTC
>.|TRBV29-1|TRBJ1-2|.
CSVRYSYGYTF
TGCAGCGTTCGTTACAGCTATGGCTACACCTTC
>.|TRBV6-5|TRBJ1-1|.
CASSYSSGEAFF
TGTGCCAGCAGTTACTCCTCAGGGGAAGCTTTCTTT
>.|TRBV5-6|TRBJ2-4|TRBD2
CASSLTSGSYIQYF
TGTGCCAGCAGCTTGACTAGCGGGAGTTACATTCAGTACTTC
>.|TRBV6-1|TRBJ1-1|TRBD1
CASTRDRGNTEAFF
TGTGCCAGCACGAGGGACAGAGGAAACACTGAAGCTTTCTTT
>.|TRBV10-3|TRBJ1-6|.
CAISESTGSNSPLHF
TGTGCCATCAGTGAGTCAACAGGGTCAAATTCACCCCTCCACTTT
>.|TRBV7-2|TRBJ2-1|TRBD2
CASSASGSYNEQFF
TGTGCCAGCAGCGCTAGCGGGAGCTACAATGAGCAGTTCTTC
>.|TRBV6-4|TRBJ2-2|.
CASSPSNTGELFF
TGTGCCAGCAGCCCCTCGAACACCGGGGAGCTGTTTTTT
>once|TRBV5-8|TRBJ2-5|TRBD2
CASSLAQTSGAQETQYF
TGTGCCAGCAGCTTGGCCCAAACTAGCGGGGCACAAGAGACCCAGTACTTC
>.|TRBV4-3|TRBJ2-1|.
CASSQEWSNEQFF
TGCGCCAGCAGCCAAGAATGGAGTAATGAGCAGTTCTTC
>.|TRBV9|TRBJ2-5|TRBD1
CASSVGQGFGETQYF
TGTGCCAGCAGCGTAGGACAGGGGTTCGGAGAGACCCAGTACTTC
>.|TRBV28|TRBJ1-5|TRBD1
CASSSTEGQAANQPQHF
TGTGCCAGCAGTTCAACCGAAGGACAGGCCGCCAATCAGCCCCAGCATTTT
>.|TRBV4-2|TRBJ1-3|.
CASSREEGVSSGNTIYF
TGTGCCAGCAGCCGCGAAGAGGGGGTCAGCTCTGGAAACACCATATATTTT
>.|TRBV5-1|TRBJ2-3|TRBD2
CASSFSGKVTDTQYF
TGCGCCAGCAGCTTCAGCGGGAAAGTCACAGATACGCAGTATTTT
>.|TRBV25-1|TRBJ1-5|TRBD1
CASRGQGDNQPQHF
TGTGCCAGCAGAGGGCAGGGGGACAATCAGCCCCAGCATTTT
>.|TRBV29-1|TRBJ2-1|.
CSVEGLPRNEQFF
TGCAGCGTTGAAGGACTCCCGAGGAATGAGCAGTTCTTC
>.|TRBV9|TRBJ2-3|.
CASSTKLQLSTDTQYF
TGTGCCAGCAGCACCAAACTTCAACTGAGCACAGATACGCAGTATTTT
>.|TRBV18|TRBJ2-7|TRBD1
CTSSPDRGGYEQYF
TGTACCAGCTCACCGGACAGGGGGGGCTACGAGCAGTACTTC
>few|TRBV7-2|TRBJ2-3|.
CASSLSRDTQYF
TGTGCCAGCAGCTTGTCTAGAGATACGCAGTATTTT
>.|TRBV27|TRBJ2-1|.
CASSFGREQFF
TGTGCCAGCAGTTTTGGTCGGGAGCAGTTCTTC
>.|TRBV27|TRBJ1-1|.
CASIKAVGDSLNTEAFF
TGTGCCAGCATCAAAGCTGTAGGGGATTCCTTGAACACTGAAGCTTTCTTT
>.|TRBV25-1|TRBJ1-2|.
CASSAPGQVYEGYTF
TGTGCCAGCAGTGCCCCTGGACAAGTGTACGAGGGCTACACCTTC
>.|TRBV7-8|TRBJ1-6|.
CASRSWSFTDSPLHF
TGTGCCAGCAGGTCCTGGTCTTTTACGGATTCACCCCTCCACTTT
>.|TRBV10-2|TRBJ2-3|TRBD2
CATKAGGADTQYF
TGCGCCACCAAAGCGGGAGGGGCAGATACGCAGTATTTT
>.|TRBV4-1|TRBJ2-1|TRBD2
CASKGLAGPGGEQFF
TGCGCCAGCAAGGGACTAGCGGGACCCGGGGGTGAGCAGTTCTTC
>.|TRBV7-8|TRBJ1-1|TRBD1
CASSSYRGEAFF
TGTGCCAGCAGCTCATACAGGGGGGAAGCTTTCTTT